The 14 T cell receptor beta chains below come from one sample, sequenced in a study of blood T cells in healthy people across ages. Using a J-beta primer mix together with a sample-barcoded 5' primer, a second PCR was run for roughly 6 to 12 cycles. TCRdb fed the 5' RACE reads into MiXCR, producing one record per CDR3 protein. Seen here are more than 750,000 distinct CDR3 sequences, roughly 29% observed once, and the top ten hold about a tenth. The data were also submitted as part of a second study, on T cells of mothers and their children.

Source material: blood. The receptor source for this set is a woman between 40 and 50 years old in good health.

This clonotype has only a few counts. The CDR3 region has the DNA TGTGCCAGCAGCTTGGTGGGTATGGAGACTGAAGCTTTCTTT. Translation: CASSLVGMETEAFF. The chain recombines TRBV5-4 with TRBJ1-1; no clear D gene. V lost 0 bases and J 5 bases, leaving 11 bases between the germline ends. Looked up from germline, CDR1 is SGHNT and CDR2 is YYREEE (reference sequence). This CDR3 is built from 14 residues.

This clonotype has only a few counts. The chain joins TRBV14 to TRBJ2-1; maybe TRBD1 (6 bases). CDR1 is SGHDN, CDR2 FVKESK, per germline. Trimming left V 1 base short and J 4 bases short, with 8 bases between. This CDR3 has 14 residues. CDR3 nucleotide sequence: TGTGCCAGCAGCCAAGCGGGGACATACAATGAGCAGTTCTTC. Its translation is CASSQAGTYNEQFF.

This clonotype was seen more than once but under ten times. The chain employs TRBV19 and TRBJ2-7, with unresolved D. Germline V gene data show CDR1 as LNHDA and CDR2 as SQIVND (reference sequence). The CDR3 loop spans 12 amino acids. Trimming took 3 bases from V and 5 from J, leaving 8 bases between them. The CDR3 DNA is TGTGCCAGTAGTATGAGAACGGACGAGCAGTACTTC. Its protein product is CASSMRTDEQYF.

CDR3 in amino acids: CASSLYLGQGNTGELFF. The CDR3 bases are TGTGCCAGCAGTTTATATCTTGGACAGGGAAACACCGGGGAGCTGTTTTTT. The rearrangement uses TRBV27 and TRBJ2-2; 8 bases line up with TRBD1. The CDR3 is made up of 17 amino acids. V trimming: 1 base; J trimming: 2 bases; junction bases outside the gene matches: 6. Germline V gene lookup returns CDR1 MNHEY and CDR2 SMNVEV (reference sequence).

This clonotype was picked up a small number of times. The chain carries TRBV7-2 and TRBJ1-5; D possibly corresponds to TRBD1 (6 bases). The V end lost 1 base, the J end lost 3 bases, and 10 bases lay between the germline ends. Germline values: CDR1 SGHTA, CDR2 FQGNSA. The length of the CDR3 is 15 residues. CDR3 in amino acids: CASSLDGQNNQPQHF. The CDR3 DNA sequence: TGTGCCAGCAGCTTAGACGGACAGAACAATCAGCCCCAGCATTTT.

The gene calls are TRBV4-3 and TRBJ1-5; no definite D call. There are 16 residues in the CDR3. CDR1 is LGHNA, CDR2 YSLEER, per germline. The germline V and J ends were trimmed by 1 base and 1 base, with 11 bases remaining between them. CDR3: CASSQVVTESNQPQHF. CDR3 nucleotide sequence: TGCGCCAGCAGCCAAGTCGTAACGGAGAGCAATCAGCCCCAGCATTTT.

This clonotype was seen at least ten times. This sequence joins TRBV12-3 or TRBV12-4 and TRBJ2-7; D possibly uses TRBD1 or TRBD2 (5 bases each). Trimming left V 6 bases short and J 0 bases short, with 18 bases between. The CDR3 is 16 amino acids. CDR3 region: CASRSPRGVSSYEQYF. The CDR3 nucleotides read TGTGCCAGCAGAAGCCCACGGGGCGTGAGCTCCTACGAGCAGTACTTC.

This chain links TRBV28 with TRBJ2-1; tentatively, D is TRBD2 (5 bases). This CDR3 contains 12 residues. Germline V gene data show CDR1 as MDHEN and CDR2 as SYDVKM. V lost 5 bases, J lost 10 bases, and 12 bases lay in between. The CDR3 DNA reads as TGTGCCAGCAGTACCCGGACGGGGGAGCAGTTCTTC. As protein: CASSTRTGEQFF.

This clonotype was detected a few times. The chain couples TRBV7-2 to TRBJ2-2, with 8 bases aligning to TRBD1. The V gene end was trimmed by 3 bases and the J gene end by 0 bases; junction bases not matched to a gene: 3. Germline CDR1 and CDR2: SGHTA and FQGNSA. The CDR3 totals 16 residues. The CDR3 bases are TGTGCCAGCAGCTTGACAGGGGCAGCGAACACCGGGGAGCTGTTTTTT. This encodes CASSLTGAANTGELFF. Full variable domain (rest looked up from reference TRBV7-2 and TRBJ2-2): GAGVSQSPSNKVTEKGKDVELRCDPISGHTALYWYRQSLGQGLEFLIYFQGNSAPDKSGLPSDRFSAERTGGSVSTLTIQRTQQEDSAVYLCASSLTGAANTGELFFGEGSRLTVL.

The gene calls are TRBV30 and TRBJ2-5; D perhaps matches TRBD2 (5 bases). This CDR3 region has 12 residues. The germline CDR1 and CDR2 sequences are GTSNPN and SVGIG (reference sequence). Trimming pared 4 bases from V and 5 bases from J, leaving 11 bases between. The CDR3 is CAWTQSGETQYF. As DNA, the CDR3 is TGTGCCTGGACTCAAAGCGGCGAGACCCAGTACTTC.

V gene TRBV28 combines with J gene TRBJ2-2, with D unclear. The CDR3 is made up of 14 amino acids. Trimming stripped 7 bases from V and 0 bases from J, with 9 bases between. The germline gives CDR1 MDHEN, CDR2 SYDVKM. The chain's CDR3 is CASNSRANTGELFF. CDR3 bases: TGTGCCAGCAACTCACGTGCGAACACCGGGGAGCTGTTTTTT.

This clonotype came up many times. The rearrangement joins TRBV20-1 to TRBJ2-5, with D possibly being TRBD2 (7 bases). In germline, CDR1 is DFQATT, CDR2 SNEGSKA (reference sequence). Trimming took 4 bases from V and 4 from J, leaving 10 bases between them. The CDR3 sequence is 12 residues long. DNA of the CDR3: TGCAGTGCTAATAGGGGGGGAGAGACCCAGTACTTC. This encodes CSANRGGETQYF.

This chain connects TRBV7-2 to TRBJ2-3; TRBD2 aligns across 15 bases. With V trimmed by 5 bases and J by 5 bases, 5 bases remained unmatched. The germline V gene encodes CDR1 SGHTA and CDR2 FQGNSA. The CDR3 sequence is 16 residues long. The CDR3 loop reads CASSIRTSGGVDTQYF. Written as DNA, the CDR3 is TGTGCCAGCAGCATTCGGACTAGCGGGGGGGTAGATACGCAGTATTTT.

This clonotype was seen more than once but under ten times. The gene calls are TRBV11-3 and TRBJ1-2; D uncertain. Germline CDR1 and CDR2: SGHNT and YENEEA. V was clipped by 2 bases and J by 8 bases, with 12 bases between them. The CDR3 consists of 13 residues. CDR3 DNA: TGTGCCAGCAGCTTAATTCCGCGACACGGCTACACCTTC. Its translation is CASSLIPRHGYTF.